Following are 3 T cell receptor beta chains from one sample sequenced in a study of T cells in Graves' hyperthyroidism and ophthalmopathy. Authors of the study amplified TCR beta CDR3 regions from RNA transcripts. When the TCR CDR3 underwent first-round RT-PCR, the HTBI primer set was used. Each CDR3 protein gets one entry after TCRdb re-called the multiplex PCR reads with MiXCR. The sample includes under 550,000 distinct CDR3 sequences, about an eighth seen only once; the top ten take 5.3%. The material sequenced was blood. These receptors were obtained from a young woman with Graves' hyperthyroidism.

This clonotype turned up a few times. This rearrangement joins TRBV5-5 to TRBJ2-5; D is unresolved. The germline V gene encodes CDR1 SGHKS and CDR2 YYEKEE (reference sequence). The CDR3 is 11 amino acids. V lost 4 bases, J lost 13 bases, and 14 bases lay in between. Here the CDR3 reads CASSPDYEPYF. CDR3 sequence (DNA): TGTGCCAGCAGCCCTGATTATGAACCGTACTTC.

This clonotype was seen many times. The chain uses TRBV20-1 and TRBJ2-5; possible D gene TRBD2, 5 bases. V lost 0 bases to trimming and J lost 2 bases, with 19 bases between them. The CDR3 is 17 residues long. Germline CDR1 and CDR2: DFQATT and SNEGSKA (reference sequence). The CDR3: CSARDGMDFRRQETQYF. As DNA, the CDR3 is TGCAGTGCTAGAGATGGGATGGACTTTAGAAGACAAGAGACCCAGTACTTC.

Relative to its sample, this clonotype is medium-sized (0.01 to 0.1%). The V gene is TRBV12-3 or TRBV12-4, the J gene TRBJ1-2; D gene unclear. This CDR3 spans 13 amino acids. Trimming took off 7 bases at V and 2 bases at J, with 11 bases between the two ends. DNA of the CDR3: TGTGCCAGCACCCATACAGTGAACTATGGCTACACCTTC. This encodes CASTHTVNYGYTF.